This entry features one T cell receptor (beta chain) sequence. Its binding antigen is unknown. No much larger clone is present one base from it, and per-base qualities are unavailable. Whole blood was collected in K2EDTA tubes by collaborating institutions according to the institutions' own protocols. For TCRbeta analysis, collaborators shipped samples as frozen whole blood, isolated PBMCs, or DNA extracted from either of those sample types. This sample is part of a study of blood T cell repertoires in COVID-19 (dated by TCRdb to 2020 to 2022). Regarding the complete study: The collaborator samples originated in the United States, Italy and Spain and spanned the acute and convalescent phases of COVID-19. The material from the prospective study consisted of cDNA or gDNA derived from T cells, B-cell-depleted T cells, or PBMCs. The dataset comprised deeply sampled blood TCRbeta repertoires from subjects exposed to, actively infected with, or recovered from COVID-19. The repertoires were released in a freely available public database intended as a resource for research on the immune response to SARS-CoV-2. The samples were drawn from the first 160 participants of the ongoing ImmuneRACE study and from about 1,200 subjects provided by 6 global collaborators. A de-identified subject ID, COVID-19 status, age in years and sex were almost always included in the sample metadata. Where available, HLA class I and class II types were obtained from metadata supplied by the sample provider rather than from assay-based typing.

TCRbeta CDR3 regions were amplified from genomic DNA by means of the immunoSEQ Assay, a bias-controlled multiplex PCR. In the paper's pipeline: Within the assay, amplification of reference gene primers was used to estimate how many nucleated cells each sample contained. Sequence reads were collapsed and filtered to measure the absolute abundance of every unique TCRbeta CDR3 rearrangement. For each sample, productive Simpson clonality was calculated as the square root of Simpson's diversity index over productive rearrangements. Here the immuneACCESS table is served through TCRdb, limited to in-frame sequences with V and J called. Missing clones are a known gap in these copies; in checked studies unresolved V genes cover under half, and the rest lacks a known reason. That table is the source of V, J and clone size, and D and trimming were worked out from the DNA. Across this sample there are 150,000 or so clones, with roughly nine tenths seen only once. Approximately 0.55% of the sample is taken by the ten largest.

Including cysteine and phenylalanine, the CDR3 has 16 amino acids. The read is trimmed to its CDR3 DNA, 48 bases read in frame from base 1. A distance of 12 bases separates the germline ends of V and J, which lose 0 bases and 3 bases respectively. From a lookup of the germline V gene, CDR1 and CDR2 are LGHNA and YNFKEQ. Overall study outcomes, separate from this receptor: The quantity of clinical and demographic metadata differed by source and by participant and was supplied without curation.

The sequenced sample was peripheral blood. The chain employs TRBV4-2 and TRBJ2-1; a tentative D call is TRBD1 (5 bases match). The origin of this receptor is a man over 45 with acute or convalescent COVID-19. The CDR3 amino acid sequence is: CASSQEGRARYNEQFF. The sequenced DNA is TGTGCCAGCAGCCAAGAGGGCAGGGCTCGCTACAATGAGCAGTTCTTC.